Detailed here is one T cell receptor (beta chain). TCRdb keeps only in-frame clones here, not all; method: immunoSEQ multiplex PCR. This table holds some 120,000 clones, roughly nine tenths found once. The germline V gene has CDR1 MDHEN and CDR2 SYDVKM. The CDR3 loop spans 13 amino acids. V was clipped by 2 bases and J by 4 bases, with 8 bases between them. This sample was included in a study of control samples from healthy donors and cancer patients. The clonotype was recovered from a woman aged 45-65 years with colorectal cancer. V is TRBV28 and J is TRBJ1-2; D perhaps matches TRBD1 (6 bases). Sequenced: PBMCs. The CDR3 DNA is TGTGCCAGCAGTTTAGACAGGACCTATGGCTACACCTTC. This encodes CASSLDRTYGYTF.